This record concerns one T cell receptor beta chain sequence. V was trimmed by 0 bases and J by 3 bases, leaving 14 bases between them. CDR1 SGHRS and CDR2 YFSETQ come from the germline V gene. The CDR3 contains 16 residues. The sample belongs to a study of shared clonotypes between healthy human individuals. In the CD4+ fraction, cells were divided into CD45RA+ naive and CD45RA-negative memory subsets. Here immunoSEQ multiplex PCR was the method, and the copy in TCRdb shows in-frame clones only, minus some. The top ten clones hold 1.4% to 1.5% of a sample with some 1 million clones, around 76% of them seen once.

The J gene is TRBJ2-3, the V gene TRBV5-1; TRBD1 might be the D (6 bases). Sequencing was done on a sample of memory CD4+ T cells sorted from blood. Subset indicated: CD45RA-negative fraction. This sequence originates from a man between 18 and 35 years old in good health. CDR3 region: CASSLVLDSDTDTQYF. The CDR3 nucleotides read TGCGCCAGCAGCTTGGTATTGGACAGCGATACAGATACGCAGTATTTT.